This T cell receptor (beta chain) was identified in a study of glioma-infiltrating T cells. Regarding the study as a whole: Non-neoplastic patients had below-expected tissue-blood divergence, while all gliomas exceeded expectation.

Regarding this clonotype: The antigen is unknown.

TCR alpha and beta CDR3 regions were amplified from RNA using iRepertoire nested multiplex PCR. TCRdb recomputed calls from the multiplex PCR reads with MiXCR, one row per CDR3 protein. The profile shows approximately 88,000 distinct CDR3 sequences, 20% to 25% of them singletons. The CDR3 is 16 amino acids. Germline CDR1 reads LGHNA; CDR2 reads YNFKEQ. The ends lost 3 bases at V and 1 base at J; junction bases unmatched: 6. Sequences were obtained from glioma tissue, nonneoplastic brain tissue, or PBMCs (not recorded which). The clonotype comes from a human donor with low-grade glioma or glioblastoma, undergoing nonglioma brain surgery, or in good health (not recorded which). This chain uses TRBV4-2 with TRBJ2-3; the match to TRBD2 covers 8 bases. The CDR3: CASSHRREVGTDTQYF. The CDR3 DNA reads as TGTGCCAGCAGCCATAGGCGGGAGGTGGGCACAGATACGCAGTATTTT.